This T cell receptor beta chain comes out of a study of shared clonotypes between healthy human individuals. On this clone: Other DNA sequences of this sample code for an identical CDR3.

Deletions cut 6 bases from V and 5 bases from J, with 7 bases between. The CDR3 has 11 amino acids. CDR1 is MNHNS, CDR2 SASEGT, per germline. Using immunoSEQ multiplex PCR, the repertoire was profiled, and TCRdb retains in-frame clones only, with some absent. The table has about 2.4 million clones, 90% to 95% seen once. The sample was naive CD4+ T cells sorted from blood. The subset is: CD45RA+ positively selected. This clonotype was sampled from a man aged 18 to 29 in good health. This chain uses TRBV6-1 with TRBJ2-5; D unresolved. The chain's CDR3 is CASSVLETQYF. The CDR3, as DNA: TGTGCCAGCAGCGTGCTGGAGACCCAGTACTTC.